Listed below are T cell receptor beta chains from one sample, sequenced in a study of glioma-infiltrating T cells. TCRdb re-called the multiplex PCR reads through MiXCR, storing one row per CDR3 protein. The top ten clones hold 20% to 25% of a sample with about 200,000 distinct CDR3 sequences, 32% of them seen once. Sequenced input: glioma tissue, nonneoplastic brain tissue, or PBMCs (not recorded which). These receptors were collected from a human donor with low-grade glioma or glioblastoma, undergoing nonglioma brain surgery, or in good health (not recorded which). Both conserved end residues are part of each CDR3. A D gene is named only where the DNA matches it firmly.

>TRBD2|TRBJ2-1|TRBV11-1
CASSWTSGSSGNEQFF
>TRBD1|TRBJ1-1|TRBV10-3
CATEQGAANTEAFF
>TRBD2|TRBJ2-3|TRBV11-2
CASSENGLADTDTQYF
>-|TRBJ2-3|TRBV6-2/TRBV6-3
CASSYRRTDTQYF
>-|TRBJ2-7|TRBV19
CASNGQDSYEQYF
>-|TRBJ2-1|TRBV3-1
CASSQDRVEQFF
>TRBD1|TRBJ2-1|TRBV19
CASSLRDREDEQFF
>TRBD1|TRBJ1-2|TRBV5-1
CASSRDSATNYGYTF
>TRBD1|TRBJ1-5|TRBV28
CASRWGGQTPLHF
>-|TRBJ2-7|TRBV4-1
CASSPSRWSPAYEQYF
>-|TRBJ1-2|TRBV4-2
CASRQEARTSGSPF
>-|TRBJ2-3|TRBV5-5
CASNLASGTSRTDKQYF
>TRBD1|TRBJ1-2|TRBV27
CASSSGQVLTRGYTF
>-|TRBJ2-3|TRBV29-1
CSVDPWVSSTDTQYF
>-|TRBJ2-7|TRBV2
CASTLRIFYEQYF
>-|TRBJ2-7|TRBV20-1
CSASGTRTPEQYF
>TRBD1|TRBJ1-5|TRBV28
CASSLGQGNQPQHF
>-|TRBJ2-1|TRBV29-1
CSVEDREQFF
>TRBD2|TRBJ2-1|TRBV7-9
CASSLLAGGGNEQFF
>-|TRBJ1-2|TRBV2
CASSGSPYGYTF
>-|TRBJ1-1|TRBV6-5
CASSGQRDNTEAFF
>TRBD1|TRBJ2-7|TRBV27
CASSVRQGDYEQYF
>-|TRBJ1-1|TRBV7-9
CASSLRTANTEAFF
>TRBD2|TRBJ2-7|TRBV6-6
CASSYRGLAGGYYEQYF
>TRBD1|TRBJ2-5|TRBV6-2/TRBV6-3
CASSTRPGQGMGTQYF
>-|TRBJ1-1|TRBV20-1
CSARFGKDTEAFF
>TRBD1|TRBJ2-1|TRBV29-1
CSVKTGTNEQFF
>TRBD1|TRBJ2-7|TRBV30
CAWSGLGQGYEQYF
>TRBD1|TRBJ2-7|TRBV5-1
CASGRGQGPNEQYF
>TRBD2|TRBJ2-5|TRBV4-3
CASSRGLAGGPSWETQYF
>-|TRBJ1-1|TRBV6-6
CASSYRGSRLLTEAFF
>TRBD2|TRBJ2-7|TRBV7-9
CASRLAGGYEQYF
>-|TRBJ2-1|TRBV15
CATSSGAGYYNEQFF
>-|TRBJ2-7|TRBV5-8
CASIRRQTNTYDQYF
>TRBD1|TRBJ2-7|TRBV7-2
CASSLVGTGSYEQYF
>TRBD2|TRBJ2-1|TRBV6-2/TRBV6-3
CASSYTALAANYNEQFF
>-|TRBJ2-1|TRBV7-9
CASSPYRGGGNEQFF
>-|TRBJ2-3|TRBV20-1
CSALGPVGTQYF
>TRBD2|TRBJ2-7|TRBV25-1
CASSDWTSGTYEQYF
>TRBD2|TRBJ2-2|TRBV3-1
CAGGQRLAGHTGELFF
>-|TRBJ2-3|TRBV27
CASSPVGTDTQYF
>-|TRBJ2-1|TRBV25-1
CASTRRPLHSYNEQFF
>TRBD2|TRBJ2-1|TRBV7-2
CASSLSPTAGREQFF
>TRBD2|TRBJ2-1|TRBV29-1
CSVGTSDEQFF
>-|TRBJ1-2|TRBV2
CASSDQGNYGYTF
>-|TRBJ2-7|TRBV3-1
CASSLHGGYEQYF